The clone carrying this T cell receptor beta chain was counted at least ten times. This entry comes from a study of T-cell reconstitution after alpha-beta-depleted transplantation in children. The CDR3 runs 15 residues. Trimming left V 1 base short and J 4 bases short, with 13 bases between. From germline, CDR1 is LNHDA and CDR2 SQIVND (reference sequence). Researchers prepared the TCRbeta library using unique molecular identifiers, the study reports. A single record per CDR3 protein comes from TCRdb applying MiXCR to the PCR reads. The sample has under 300,000 distinct CDR3 sequences; around a tenth are singletons.

The source material was peripheral blood, sampled 180 days after TCRalphabeta/CD19-depleted stem cell transplant. This sequence originates from a male patient aged 2 to 10 who had a stem cell transplant for chronic granulomatous disease, so the T cells may come from the graft donor. The genes are TRBV19 and TRBJ1-1; D might be TRBD1 (6 bases). DNA of the CDR3: TGTGCCAGTAGTATAGTCAACAGGGAGGCCACTGAAGCTTTCTTT. It specifies CASSIVNREATEAFF.